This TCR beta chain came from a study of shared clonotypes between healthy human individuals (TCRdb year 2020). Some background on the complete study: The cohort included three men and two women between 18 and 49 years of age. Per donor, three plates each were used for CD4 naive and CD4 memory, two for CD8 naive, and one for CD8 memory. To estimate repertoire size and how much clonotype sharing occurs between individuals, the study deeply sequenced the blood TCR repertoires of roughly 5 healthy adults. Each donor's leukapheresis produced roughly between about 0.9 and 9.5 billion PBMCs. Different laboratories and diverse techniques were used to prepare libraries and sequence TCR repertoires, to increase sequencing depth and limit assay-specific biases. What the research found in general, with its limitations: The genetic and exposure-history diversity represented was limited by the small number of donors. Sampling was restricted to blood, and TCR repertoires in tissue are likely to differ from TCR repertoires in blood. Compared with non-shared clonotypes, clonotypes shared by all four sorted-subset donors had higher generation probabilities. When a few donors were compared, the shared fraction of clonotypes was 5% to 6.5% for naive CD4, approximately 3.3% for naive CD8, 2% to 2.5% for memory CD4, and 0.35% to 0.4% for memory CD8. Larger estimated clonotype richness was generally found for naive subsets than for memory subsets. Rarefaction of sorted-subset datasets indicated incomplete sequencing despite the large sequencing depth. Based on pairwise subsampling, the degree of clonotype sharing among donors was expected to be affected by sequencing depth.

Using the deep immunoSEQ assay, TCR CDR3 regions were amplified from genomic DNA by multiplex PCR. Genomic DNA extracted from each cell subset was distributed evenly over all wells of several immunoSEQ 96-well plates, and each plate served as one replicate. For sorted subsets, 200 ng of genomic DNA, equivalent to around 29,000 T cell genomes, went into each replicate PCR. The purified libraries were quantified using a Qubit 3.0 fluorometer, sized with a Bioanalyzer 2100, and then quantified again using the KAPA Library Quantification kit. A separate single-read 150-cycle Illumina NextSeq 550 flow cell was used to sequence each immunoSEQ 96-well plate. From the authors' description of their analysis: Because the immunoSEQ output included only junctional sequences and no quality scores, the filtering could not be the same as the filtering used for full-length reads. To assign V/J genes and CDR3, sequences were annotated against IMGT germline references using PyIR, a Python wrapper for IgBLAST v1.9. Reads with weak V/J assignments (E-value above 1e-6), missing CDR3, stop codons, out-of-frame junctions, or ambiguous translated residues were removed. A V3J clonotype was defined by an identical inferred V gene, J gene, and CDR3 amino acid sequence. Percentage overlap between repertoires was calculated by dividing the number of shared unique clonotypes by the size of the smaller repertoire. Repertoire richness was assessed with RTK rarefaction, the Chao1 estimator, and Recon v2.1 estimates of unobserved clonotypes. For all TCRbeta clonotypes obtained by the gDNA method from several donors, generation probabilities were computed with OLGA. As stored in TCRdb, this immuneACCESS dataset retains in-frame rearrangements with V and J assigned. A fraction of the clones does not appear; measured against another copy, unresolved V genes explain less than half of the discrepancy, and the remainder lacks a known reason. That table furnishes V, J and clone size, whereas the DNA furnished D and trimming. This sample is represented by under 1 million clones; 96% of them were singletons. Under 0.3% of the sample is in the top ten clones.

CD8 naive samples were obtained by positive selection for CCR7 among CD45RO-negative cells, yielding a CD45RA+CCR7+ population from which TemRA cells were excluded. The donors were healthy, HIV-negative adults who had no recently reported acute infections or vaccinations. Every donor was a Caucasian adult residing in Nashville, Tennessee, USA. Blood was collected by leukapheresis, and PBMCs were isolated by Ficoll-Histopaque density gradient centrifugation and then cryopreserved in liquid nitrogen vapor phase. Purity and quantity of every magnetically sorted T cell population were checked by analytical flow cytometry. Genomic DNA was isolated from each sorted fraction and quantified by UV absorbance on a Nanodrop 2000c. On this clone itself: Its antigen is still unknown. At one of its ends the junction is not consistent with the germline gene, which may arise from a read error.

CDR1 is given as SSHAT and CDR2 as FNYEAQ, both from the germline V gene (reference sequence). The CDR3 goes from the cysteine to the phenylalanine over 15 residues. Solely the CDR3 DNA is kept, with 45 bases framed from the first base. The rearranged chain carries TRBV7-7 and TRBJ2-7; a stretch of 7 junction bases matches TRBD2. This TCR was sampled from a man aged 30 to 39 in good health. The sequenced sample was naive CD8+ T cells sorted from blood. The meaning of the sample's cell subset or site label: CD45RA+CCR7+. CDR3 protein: CASSNRGSGFHEQYF. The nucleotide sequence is TGTGCTAGCAGCAACCGGGGTAGCGGGTTTCATGAGCAGTACTTC. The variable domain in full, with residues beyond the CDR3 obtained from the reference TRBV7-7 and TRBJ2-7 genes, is GAGVSQSPRYKVTKRGQDVTLRCDPISSHATLYWYQQALGQGPEFLTYFNYEAQPDKSGLPSDRFSAERPEGSISTLTIQRTEQRDSAMYRCASSNRGSGFHEQYFGPGTRLTVT.